These 7 T cell receptor beta chains were all obtained from the same sample, sequenced in a study of shared clonotypes between healthy human individuals. The assay was immunoSEQ multiplex PCR, and TCRdb's table has in-frame clones only and misses some. The sample gives about 1.1 million clones, approximately 80% of which show up once; approximately 0.5% is in the top ten. Sequencing used memory CD4+ T cells from PBMCs. Indicated subset: CD45RA-negative fraction. The receptors originated from a man aged 18 to 30 in good health. Some clones in this sample may be carry-over from other donors' samples.

The chain couples TRBV28 to TRBJ1-2; D ambiguous. Germline assignment: CDR1 MDHEN and CDR2 SYDVKM. The CDR3 has 12 residues. V lost 6 bases and J lost 5, with 10 bases in between. The CDR3 sequence: CASRSSWYGYTF. The CDR3 nucleotides are TGTGCCAGCAGGTCCAGTTGGTATGGCTACACCTTC.

This chain connects TRBV5-4 to TRBJ2-7; 13 bases are shared with TRBD2. Per germline, CDR1 SGHNT and CDR2 YYREEE (reference sequence). The CDR3 length is 15 residues. Germline trimming cut 5 bases from V and 3 bases from J; bases unmatched to any gene: 5. The CDR3 region is CASRPGTSGIYEQYF. Here the CDR3 DNA reads TGTGCCAGCAGACCCGGGACTAGCGGGATCTACGAGCAGTACTTC.

This chain links TRBV5-5 with TRBJ2-7, with 8 bases lining up with TRBD1. Trimming cost V 4 bases and J 1 base; bases outside gene matches: 4. This CDR3 comprises 14 residues. Per germline, CDR1 SGHKS and CDR2 YYEKEE (reference sequence). CDR3 nucleotide sequence: TGTGCCAGCAGCCCTCAGGGGGCGTCCTACGAGCAGTACTTC. Amino acids: CASSPQGASYEQYF.

As concerns this clone: Other DNA sequences from this sample encode an identical CDR3 as well. The chain has TRBV18 and TRBJ2-5; D is undetermined. CDR1 is KGHSH and CDR2 is LQKENI in the germline V gene. V was pared by 3 bases and J by 3 bases, with 8 bases between. This CDR3 contains 13 residues. CDR3: CASSPQREETQYF. The CDR3, as DNA: TGTGCCAGCTCACCTCAAAGAGAAGAGACCCAGTACTTC.

Notes on this clone: Other DNA sequences within the sample encode an identical CDR3. V and J are TRBV6-5 and TRBJ2-7, with TRBD1 matching over 8 bases. The CDR3 sequence is 14 residues long. CDR1 is MNHEY, CDR2 SVGAGI, per germline. With V trimmed by 5 bases and J by 1 base, 4 bases remained unmatched. CDR3: CASSRGQGSYEQYF. The CDR3 DNA sequence: TGTGCCAGCAGTCGAGGACAGGGATCCTACGAGCAGTACTTC.

This clone occurred a few times. The chain has TRBV7-9 and TRBJ2-7, with unresolved D. The germline CDR1 and CDR2 sequences are SEHNR and FQNEAQ (reference sequence). V dropped 3 bases and J dropped 1 base, with 7 bases sitting between them. CDR3 length equals 13 residues. CDR3 nucleotide sequence: TGTGCCAGCAGCTTGTCGCCGTCCTACGAGCAGTACTTC. Encoded protein: CASSLSPSYEQYF.

The chain has TRBV19 and TRBJ1-1, with TRBD1 identical over 9 bases. The CDR3 consists of 14 residues. Germline CDR1 LNHDA, CDR2 SQIVND (reference sequence). V lost 5 bases and J lost 5; bases outside the gene matches: 6. CDR3 DNA: TGTGCCAGTAGTTCCAACAGGGGGCGGACTGAAGCTTTCTTT. Translated: CASSSNRGRTEAFF.